This is a list of T cell receptor beta chains from one sample in a study of cytomegalovirus exposure and HLA in healthy donors. Method: immunoSEQ multiplex PCR; TCRdb's copy keeps in-frame clones and lacks some. Among about 140,000 clones listed, around 81% were seen once. The sequenced sample was PBMCs. These receptors originate from a man aged 45-60 years in good health and CMV-seronegative. CDR3s include the opening cysteine and the closing phenylalanine or tryptophan. Fields, in order: J gene, D gene, V gene, clone size, CDR3 DNA, CDR3 protein. D genes are given only for firm matches. Not every row has a clone size; where given, it reads once, few, many or a size class.

j_gene: TRBJ2-5
d_gene: -
v_gene: TRBV30
abundance: -
CDR3nt: TGTGCCTGGGGTGGGGGGGGGCTCGGGGAGACCCAGTACTTC
CDR3aa: CAWGGGGLGETQYF

j_gene: TRBJ2-1
d_gene: TRBD2
v_gene: TRBV4-1
abundance: -
CDR3nt: TGCGCCAGCAGCGCCCGGACTAGCGGGGAGAGTGAGCAGTTCTTC
CDR3aa: CASSARTSGESEQFF

j_gene: TRBJ1-3
d_gene: -
v_gene: TRBV5-1
abundance: once
CDR3nt: TGCGCCAGCAGCCAACCGACAGACAGCTCTGGAAACACCATATATTTT
CDR3aa: CASSQPTDSSGNTIYF

j_gene: TRBJ2-3
d_gene: -
v_gene: TRBV5-5
abundance: -
CDR3nt: TGTGCCAGCAGCTTGCCAACAGGGAGCACAGATACGCAGTATTTT
CDR3aa: CASSLPTGSTDTQYF

j_gene: TRBJ2-7
d_gene: TRBD1
v_gene: TRBV19
abundance: -
CDR3nt: TGTGCCAGTAGTAGACCGGGACAGGGGGCTGGTGAGCAGTACTTC
CDR3aa: CASSRPGQGAGEQYF

j_gene: TRBJ1-1
d_gene: -
v_gene: TRBV21-1
abundance: -
CDR3nt: TGTGCCAGCAGCTCCGCGACAGGGGACACTGAAGCTTTCTTT
CDR3aa: CASSSATGDTEAFF

j_gene: TRBJ1-5
d_gene: -
v_gene: TRBV28
abundance: -
CDR3nt: TGTGCCAGCGGGCTCGGGAGGGAGAAGGGCAATCAGCCCCAGCATTTT
CDR3aa: CASGLGREKGNQPQHF

j_gene: TRBJ2-7
d_gene: -
v_gene: TRBV19
abundance: once
CDR3nt: TGTGCCAGTAGTATTCAGGGGTCGACTTTCACCTACGAGCAGTACTTC
CDR3aa: CASSIQGSTFTYEQYF

j_gene: TRBJ2-3
d_gene: TRBD2
v_gene: TRBV19
abundance: -
CDR3nt: TGTGCCAACCTGACTAGCGGGAGTTTCACAGATACGCAGTATTTT
CDR3aa: CANLTSGSFTDTQYF

j_gene: TRBJ1-1
d_gene: TRBD1
v_gene: TRBV29-1
abundance: -
CDR3nt: TGCAGCGCAGAACAGGGGGCCTCAACTGAAGCTTTCTTT
CDR3aa: CSAEQGASTEAFF

j_gene: TRBJ2-7
d_gene: -
v_gene: TRBV5-4
abundance: -
CDR3nt: TGTGCCAGCAGCTTGGATCGGCAGGGTGGGTACGAGCAGTACTTC
CDR3aa: CASSLDRQGGYEQYF

j_gene: TRBJ1-3
d_gene: -
v_gene: TRBV28
abundance: -
CDR3nt: TGTGCCAGCAGCGAAGTGGGGGGAGGGTCTGGAAACACCATATATTTT
CDR3aa: CASSEVGGGSGNTIYF

j_gene: TRBJ1-2
d_gene: -
v_gene: TRBV29-1
abundance: -
CDR3nt: TGCAGCGTTGAGGTGGGGGCGCATCCTATCTATGGCTACACCTTC
CDR3aa: CSVEVGAHPIYGYTF

j_gene: TRBJ2-7
d_gene: -
v_gene: TRBV2
abundance: -
CDR3nt: TGTGCCAGCAGCCCTCGTGAGGGCTCCTACGAGCAGTACTTC
CDR3aa: CASSPREGSYEQYF

j_gene: TRBJ2-2
d_gene: -
v_gene: TRBV28
abundance: -
CDR3nt: TGTGCCAGCAGTTTACCCTTGAGGGCGGCGAACACCGGGGAGCTGTTTTTT
CDR3aa: CASSLPLRAANTGELFF

j_gene: TRBJ2-2
d_gene: -
v_gene: TRBV19
abundance: once
CDR3nt: TGTGCCAGTAGTATAGACAGGGGTCATGTCACCGGGGAGCTGTTTTTT
CDR3aa: CASSIDRGHVTGELFF

j_gene: TRBJ2-1
d_gene: -
v_gene: TRBV5-4
abundance: -
CDR3nt: TGTGCCAGCAGCTTGGAAATTTCCAGATCCTACAATGAGCAGTTCTTC
CDR3aa: CASSLEISRSYNEQFF

j_gene: TRBJ2-5
d_gene: -
v_gene: TRBV11-2
abundance: -
CDR3nt: TGTGCCAGCAGCCGAAAGGTGGAGGGGTGGACAGAGACCCAGTACTTC
CDR3aa: CASSRKVEGWTETQYF

j_gene: TRBJ2-7
d_gene: TRBD1
v_gene: TRBV15
abundance: -
CDR3nt: TGTGCCACCAGGACCGGGACAGGGGGCTACGAGCAGTACTTC
CDR3aa: CATRTGTGGYEQYF

j_gene: TRBJ1-1
d_gene: TRBD1
v_gene: TRBV5-1
abundance: -
CDR3nt: TGCGCCAGCAGCTTAGGGACAGCGAACACTGAAGCTTTCTTT
CDR3aa: CASSLGTANTEAFF

j_gene: TRBJ1-5
d_gene: -
v_gene: TRBV30
abundance: -
CDR3nt: TGTGCCTGGAGTCGGGGGGGCGGTCAGCCCCAGCATTTT
CDR3aa: CAWSRGGGQPQHF

j_gene: TRBJ2-5
d_gene: -
v_gene: TRBV7-2
abundance: -
CDR3nt: TGTGCCAGCAGCTTAGGCCTGACTCGGGAGACCCAGTACTTC
CDR3aa: CASSLGLTRETQYF

j_gene: TRBJ2-7
d_gene: -
v_gene: TRBV11-3
abundance: -
CDR3nt: TGTGCCAGCAGCTTAGACGGGCAGGGACTGTCCTACGAGCAGTACTTC
CDR3aa: CASSLDGQGLSYEQYF

j_gene: TRBJ2-2
d_gene: -
v_gene: TRBV2
abundance: -
CDR3nt: TGTGCCAGCGGCACCGGGACTGGGGTGACCGGGGAGCTGTTTTTT
CDR3aa: CASGTGTGVTGELFF

j_gene: TRBJ1-6
d_gene: -
v_gene: TRBV11-2
abundance: -
CDR3nt: TGTGCCAGCAGCCTACATGGCGGAAACTTATCACCCCTCCACTTT
CDR3aa: CASSLHGGNLSPLHF

j_gene: TRBJ1-5
d_gene: -
v_gene: TRBV7-8
abundance: -
CDR3nt: TGTGCCAGCAGCTTAGGGGGGGGCCTTGGCAATCAGCCCCAGCATTTT
CDR3aa: CASSLGGGLGNQPQHF

j_gene: TRBJ2-2
d_gene: TRBD1
v_gene: TRBV5-1
abundance: -
CDR3nt: TGCGCCAGCAGTCCCCCCGGACAGGGATCGAACACCGGGGAGCTGTTTTTT
CDR3aa: CASSPPGQGSNTGELFF

j_gene: TRBJ1-1
d_gene: -
v_gene: TRBV2
abundance: once
CDR3nt: TGTGCCAGCAGTGACGAGGGACACGCTAATCTGAACACTGAAGCTTTCTTT
CDR3aa: CASSDEGHANLNTEAFF

j_gene: TRBJ1-4
d_gene: -
v_gene: TRBV5-5
abundance: -
CDR3nt: TGTGCCAGCAGCTCGGGAGCGGATGAAAAACTGTTTTTT
CDR3aa: CASSSGADEKLFF

j_gene: TRBJ1-2
d_gene: TRBD1
v_gene: TRBV18
abundance: -
CDR3nt: TGTGCCAGCTCACCGCAGGGACAGTCCTATGGCTACACCTTC
CDR3aa: CASSPQGQSYGYTF

j_gene: TRBJ2-7
d_gene: -
v_gene: TRBV28
abundance: -
CDR3nt: TGTGCCAGCAGTAACTCAAAATCCGAGCATTCCTTC
CDR3aa: CASSNSKSEHSF

j_gene: TRBJ2-1
d_gene: TRBD2
v_gene: TRBV5-1
abundance: -
CDR3nt: TGCGCCAGCAGCTTGACCGCGGGGGGGCCCGAGCAGTTCTTC
CDR3aa: CASSLTAGGPEQFF